The next 32 T cell receptor beta chains were all read from a single sample in a study of cytomegalovirus exposure and HLA in healthy donors. A multiplex PCR was run with 60 Vbeta primers and 13 Jbeta primers. Using immunoSEQ multiplex PCR, the repertoire was profiled, and TCRdb retains in-frame clones only, with some absent. The sample lists 60,000 to 85,000 clones, around 78% seen once, with less than 2% in the top ten. The sequenced sample consisted of PBMCs. The receptors derive from a man aged 35 to 55 in good health and CMV-seronegative.

This rearrangement joins TRBV19 to TRBJ2-7, with 9 positions matching TRBD1. This CDR3 is built from 15 residues. J lost 1 base, V lost 6 bases, and 7 bases had no gene match. Per the germline V gene, CDR1 is LNHDA and CDR2 is SQIVND (reference sequence). This CDR3 is CASRVNGQGSYEQYF. The CDR3 DNA is TGTGCCAGTAGAGTCAATGGACAGGGGTCCTACGAGCAGTACTTC.

This sequence joins TRBV15 and TRBJ1-2; D uncertain. Germline loops: CDR1 LNHNV, CDR2 YYDKDF (reference sequence). This CDR3 contains 14 residues. V shed 8 bases and J shed 4 bases, with 17 bases lying between them. The chain's CDR3 is CATAPGASAYGYTF. The CDR3 bases are TGTGCCACCGCGCCGGGAGCTTCAGCCTATGGCTACACCTTC.

V usage is TRBV18 and J usage is TRBJ2-3, with 12 bases identical to TRBD2. Germline V CDR1 and CDR2: KGHSH, LQKENI. The J segment lost 5 bases and the V segment lost 3 bases, leaving 9 bases of the junction unmatched. The CDR3 is made up of 17 amino acids. CDR3 residues: CASSPQQTSGSGDTQYF. CDR3 coding DNA: TGTGCCAGCTCACCTCAACAGACTAGCGGGAGTGGAGATACGCAGTATTTT.

This chain uses TRBV10-3 with TRBJ1-1; 10 nucleotides align to TRBD1. Trimming cost V 5 bases and J 4 bases; bases outside gene matches: 13. The CDR3 extends over 17 amino acids. CDR1 and CDR2 from the germline V gene are ENHRY and SYGVKD. CDR3 nucleotides: TGTGCCATCAGTTCCTCAGACAGGGGGCTTGTATTCACTGAAGCTTTCTTT. Encoded protein: CAISSSDRGLVFTEAFF.

The chain recombines TRBV6-5 with TRBJ2-3; 8 positions match TRBD2. The CDR3 covers 14 residues. Germline V gives CDR1 MNHEY, CDR2 SVGAGI. V shed 5 bases and J 5 bases; nucleotides not matched to a gene: 6. In nucleotides, the CDR3 is TGTGCCAGCAGTCGTTGGACTAGCCGAGATACGCAGTATTTT. It translates to CASSRWTSRDTQYF.

The CDR3 sequence: CAWSYPPVNSPLHF. The CDR3 coding sequence is TGTGCCTGGAGTTACCCGCCGGTTAATTCACCCCTCCACTTT. This chain joins TRBV30 and TRBJ1-6; D gene uncertain. Germline V gene data show CDR1 as GTSNPN and CDR2 as SVGIG (reference sequence). V shed 2 bases and J shed 6 bases, with 11 bases lying between them. The CDR3 loop spans 14 amino acids.

The V gene is TRBV27, the J gene TRBJ2-7, with 8 bases lining up with TRBD1. Germline-derived CDR1 and CDR2 are MNHEY and SMNVEV (reference sequence). The CDR3 contains 15 residues. The trim removed 4 bases at V and 1 base at J, leaving 6 bases unmatched. The CDR3 DNA follows: TGTGCCAGCAGTTCCCGGGACAGGCGTTCCTACGAGCAGTACTTC. It translates to CASSSRDRRSYEQYF.

The chain carries TRBV28 and TRBJ1-3, with TRBD1 identical over 9 bases. Germline CDR1 MDHEN, CDR2 SYDVKM. The ends lost 5 bases at V and 4 bases at J; junction bases unmatched: 9. This CDR3 spans 16 amino acids. Written as DNA, the CDR3 is TGTGCCAGCAGTCCTCTCTCCGGGACAGGGGGAAACACCATATATTTT. Residues: CASSPLSGTGGNTIYF.

This clone was seen just once. V and J are TRBV5-1 and TRBJ1-3; no clear D. Germline-derived CDR1 and CDR2 are SGHRS and YFSETQ. The V and J ends lost 0 bases and 1 base respectively, with 8 bases between them. This CDR3 has 15 residues. CDR3 nucleotides: TGCGCCAGCAGCTTGGCCGCGGGGTCTGGAAACACCATATATTTT. Residues: CASSLAAGSGNTIYF.

The CDR3 sequence: CASSSIFSYNEQFF. In DNA, the CDR3 is TGTGCCAGTAGTTCTATATTCTCCTACAATGAGCAGTTCTTC. This chain links TRBV19 with TRBJ2-1; D is unresolved. Trimming took 5 bases from V and 0 from J, leaving 8 bases between them. CDR3 length: 14 residues. Germline loops: CDR1 LNHDA, CDR2 SQIVND (reference sequence). Combining the CDR3 with reference TRBV19 and TRBJ2-1 gives the whole variable domain DGGITQSPKYLFRKEGQNVTLSCEQNLNHDAMYWYRQDPGQGLRLIYYSQIVNDFQKGDIAEGYSVSREKKESFPLTVTSAQKNPTAFYLCASSSIFSYNEQFFGPGTRLTVL.

The rearrangement joins TRBV5-6 to TRBJ2-3, with D possibly TRBD1 on 5 matching bases. The CDR3 extends over 15 amino acids. Germline values: CDR1 SGHDT, CDR2 YYEEEE. V was shortened by 0 bases and J by 1 base, with 9 bases between the two germline ends. As DNA, the CDR3 is TGTGCCAGCAGCTTGGACAGGATCGGCACAGATACGCAGTATTTT. Amino acid sequence: CASSLDRIGTDTQYF.

This chain connects TRBV10-3 to TRBJ2-3, with 13 bases that match TRBD2. CDR1 and CDR2 from the germline V gene are ENHRY and SYGVKD. Losses at the gene ends were 2 bases for V and 4 bases for J; bases not matched to a gene: 6. The CDR3 covers 17 residues. The CDR3 here is CAISEGTSGRESDTQYF. As DNA, the CDR3 is TGTGCCATCAGTGAGGGTACTAGCGGGAGGGAATCAGATACGCAGTATTTT.

The J gene is TRBJ2-3, the V gene TRBV7-9; D uncertain. Germline-derived CDR1 and CDR2 are SEHNR and FQNEAQ (reference sequence). V lost 5 bases, J lost 6 bases, and 21 bases lay in between. The CDR3 extends over 16 amino acids. The CDR3 DNA follows: TGTGCCAGCAGCCCCCCGGCAAACGAGGTGCCGGATACGCAGTATTTT. Protein: CASSPPANEVPDTQYF.

Here the CDR3 DNA reads TGCGCCACCGGTCCCGGCACAGATACGCAGTATTTT. Translating it yields CATGPGTDTQYF. The chain has TRBV5-1 and TRBJ2-3; D uncertain. V was trimmed by 9 bases and J by 1 base, leaving 9 bases between them. This CDR3 has 12 amino acids. In germline, CDR1 is SGHRS, CDR2 YFSETQ.

The chain joins TRBV27 to TRBJ2-1; 9 positions match TRBD1. After removal of 6 bases from V and 4 bases from J, the junction contained 1 base not matched to a gene. Germline CDR1 reads MNHEY; CDR2 reads SMNVEV (reference sequence). This CDR3 is 13 amino acids long. In nucleotides, the CDR3 is TGTGCCAGCAGGGGGACAGGGTACAATGAGCAGTTCTTC. Translation gives CASRGTGYNEQFF.

In its sample, this clone was seen a few times. V usage is TRBV29-1 and J usage is TRBJ2-7; 9 bases line up with TRBD1. The CDR3 loop spans 16 amino acids. The V gene end was trimmed by 1 base and the J gene end by 4 bases; junction bases not matched to a gene: 11. Germline assignment: CDR1 SQVTM and CDR2 ANQGSEA. DNA for the CDR3: TGCAGCGTTGAAGTAGCTACCGGGACAGGGAGATACGAGCAGTACTTC. Its translation is CSVEVATGTGRYEQYF.

J is TRBJ1-4 and V is TRBV28; no clear D. With 5 bases removed from V and 0 bases from J, the gap between germline ends came to 13 bases. Germline assignment: CDR1 MDHEN and CDR2 SYDVKM. The CDR3 is 16 residues long. CDR3 nucleotides: TGTGCCAGCAGTAGCAACTCCGTTGCAACTAATGAAAAACTGTTTTTT. It codes for CASSSNSVATNEKLFF.

The chain couples TRBV18 to TRBJ2-1; a weak D match, TRBD1 (6 bases). Trimming took off 3 bases at V and 6 bases at J, with 27 bases between the two ends. The CDR3 contains 19 residues. Germline lookup yields CDR1 KGHSH and CDR2 LQKENI. The CDR3, as DNA: TGTGCCAGCTCACCGCCACCTGAACAGGGACCCATACGGAGCAATGAGCAGTTCTTC. Translation gives CASSPPPEQGPIRSNEQFF. The full variable domain, with the rest looked up from reference TRBV18 and TRBJ2-1, is NAGVMQNPRHLVRRRGQEARLRCSPMKGHSHVYWYRQLPEEGLKFMVYLQKENIIDESGMPKERFSAEFPKEGPSILRIQQVVRGDSAAYFCASSPPPEQGPIRSNEQFFGPGTRLTVL.

The CDR3 DNA reads as TGTGCCAGCAGTTCAGCGGGAAGCTCCTACGAGCAGTACTTC. Encoded protein: CASSSAGSSYEQYF. The genes are TRBV28 and TRBJ2-7; 7 bases are shared with TRBD2. There are 14 residues in the CDR3. Trimming at V came to 4 bases and at J to 0 bases, leaving 3 bases not matched to a gene. Germline V gives CDR1 MDHEN, CDR2 SYDVKM.

In its sample, this clone was seen a few times. J is TRBJ2-7 and V is TRBV2, with 10 bases matching TRBD2. Losses at the gene ends were 6 bases for V and 5 bases for J; bases not matched to a gene: 7. Germline V lookup: CDR1 SNHLY, CDR2 FYNNEI. The CDR3 contains 14 residues. Here the CDR3 reads CASRSSGSLHEQYF. The CDR3, as DNA: TGTGCCAGCAGATCTAGCGGGAGTCTCCACGAGCAGTACTTC.

J is TRBJ2-5 and V is TRBV7-2, with D perhaps TRBD2 (6 bases). Trimming removed 3 bases from V and 5 bases from J, with 10 bases in between. The length of the CDR3 is 13 residues. The germline gives CDR1 SGHTA, CDR2 FQGNSA. The CDR3 is CASSLGGRETQYF. The CDR3 region has the DNA TGTGCCAGCAGCTTGGGGGGAAGGGAGACCCAGTACTTC.

As regards this clone: A read error may account for a junction end that differs from germline. V usage is TRBV7-9 and J usage is TRBJ2-2, with 9 bases fitting TRBD1. Germline CDR1 reads SEHNR; CDR2 reads FQNEAQ (reference sequence). CDR3 length: 15 amino acids. The CDR3, as DNA: TGTTCCAGCAGCTTTTACAGGGGGCGCGGCGGGGAGCTGTTTTTT. Translation: CSSSFYRGRGGELFF.

CDR3 residues: CASSLDNYEQYF. CDR3 in DNA: TGTGCCAGCAGCTTAGACAACTACGAGCAGTACTTC. The V gene is TRBV7-9, the J gene TRBJ2-7; the D is unclear. The CDR3 runs 12 residues. Looked up from germline, CDR1 is SEHNR and CDR2 is FQNEAQ (reference sequence). V was shortened by 1 base and J by 3 bases, with 4 bases between the two germline ends. The entire variable domain, with the rest obtained from reference TRBV7-9 and TRBJ2-7, is as follows: DTGVSQNPRHKITKRGQNVTFRCDPISEHNRLYWYRQTLGQGPEFLTYFQNEAQLEKSRLLSDRFSAERPKGSFSTLEIQRTEQGDSAMYLCASSLDNYEQYFGPGTRLTVT.

The rearrangement joins TRBV7-9 to TRBJ2-3; perhaps TRBD1 as D (6 bases). The CDR3 runs to 12 residues. Trimming removed 5 bases at V and 8 bases at J, with 11 bases between. Germline V gene sequence: CDR1 SEHNR, CDR2 FQNEAQ (reference sequence). CDR3 protein: CASSRTDRTQYF. In nucleotides, the CDR3 is TGTGCCAGCAGCCGGACAGATCGTACGCAGTATTTT.

This clone was counted between two and nine times. The CDR3 DNA is TGTGCCAGTAGTATTCCGAGTAGCACAGATACGCAGTATTTT. It codes for CASSIPSSTDTQYF. The rearrangement joins TRBV19 to TRBJ2-3; no clear D. Germline V gene lookup returns CDR1 LNHDA and CDR2 SQIVND (reference sequence). Trimming took off 3 bases at V and 0 bases at J, with 7 bases between the two ends. The CDR3 has 14 residues.

V gene TRBV29-1 combines with J gene TRBJ2-1, with D uncertain. Germline V lookup: CDR1 SQVTM, CDR2 ANQGSEA. V dropped 0 bases and J dropped 4 bases, with 4 bases sitting between them. The CDR3 has 12 residues. The CDR3 DNA sequence: TGCAGCGTTGAAGAACTTTACAATGAGCAGTTCTTC. Its translation: CSVEELYNEQFF.

This clone was found once. This chain joins TRBV11-2 and TRBJ2-1; 8 bases align to TRBD1. This CDR3 has 16 residues. Germline V gene lookup returns CDR1 SGHAT and CDR2 FQNNGV. The V segment lost 9 bases and the J segment 0 bases; nucleotides outside the gene matches: 10. The CDR3 nucleotides read TGTGCCAGTAGGGGACTGACAGGGGACTCCTACAATGAGCAGTTCTTC. Translating gives CASRGLTGDSYNEQFF.

The chain links TRBV5-1 to TRBJ2-7; 7 bases are a match to TRBD2. Trimming removed 0 bases from V and 0 bases from J; junction bases left unmatched: 6. The CDR3 is made up of 16 amino acids. Per germline, CDR1 SGHRS and CDR2 YFSETQ. In nucleotides, the CDR3 is TGCGCCAGCAGCTTGGAGCTAGCGGTTAGCTCCTACGAGCAGTACTTC. It translates to CASSLELAVSSYEQYF.

V gene TRBV13 combines with J gene TRBJ2-3, with TRBD2 identical over 12 bases. Germline CDR1 and CDR2: PRHDT and FYEKMQ (reference sequence). V was pared by 4 bases and J by 4 bases, with 12 bases of the junction left unmatched. The CDR3 is 18 amino acids. CDR3 region: CASSSVPRLAGDADTQYF. The CDR3 DNA reads TGTGCCAGCAGCTCCGTCCCCAGACTAGCGGGAGACGCAGATACGCAGTATTTT.

This clone was seen once. The chain links TRBV5-1 to TRBJ1-3; TRBD1 is a possible D gene (5 bases). V was clipped by 5 bases and J by 0 bases, with 9 bases between them. The CDR3 contains 14 residues. Germline V gene lookup returns CDR1 SGHRS and CDR2 YFSETQ. The CDR3 protein is CASRSDISGNTIYF. CDR3 nucleotides: TGCGCCAGCAGGTCGGACATCTCTGGAAACACCATATATTTT.

The chain employs TRBV28 and TRBJ1-1; D gene ambiguous. CDR3 size: 15 residues. Deletions cut 2 bases from V and 2 bases from J, with 12 bases between. CDR1 is MDHEN and CDR2 is SYDVKM in the germline V gene. This chain's CDR3 is CASSLLSQFNTEAFF. The CDR3 DNA reads TGTGCCAGCAGTTTACTCAGTCAGTTTAACACTGAAGCTTTCTTT.

The rearrangement links TRBV4-1 to TRBJ1-1; D gene uncertain. Trimming left V 1 base short and J 1 base short, with 13 bases between. Per the germline V gene, CDR1 is MGHRA and CDR2 is YSYEKL. This CDR3 has 16 residues. CDR3 DNA: TGCGCCAGCAGCCAAGGTGTGTACAGACCGAACACTGAAGCTTTCTTT. Amino acids: CASSQGVYRPNTEAFF.